This TCR beta chain was recovered during a study of shared clonotypes between healthy human individuals. A split of CD4+ cells into CD45RA+ naive and CD45RA-negative memory subsets was performed. Germline CDR1 and CDR2: MDHEN and SYDVKM. This CDR3 region has 17 residues. The ends lost 4 bases at V and 4 bases at J; junction bases unmatched: 8. Clones were read by immunoSEQ multiplex PCR, and TCRdb kept only the in-frame ones, dropping some. The sample lists about a million clones; over 60% were seen once. As to this clone: Its antigen is not identified.

Overall study findings and caveats: Some naive CD4 clonotypes, 5% to 5.5%, turned up in common across a few donors. All-four-donor shared clonotypes had higher generation probabilities than non-shared clonotypes did.

Source material: memory CD4+ T cells sorted from blood. As to subset: CD45RA-negative fraction. The origin of this receptor is a man aged 18 to 35 in good health. The V call is TRBV28, the J call TRBJ2-1; 12 positions match TRBD2. The CDR3 nucleotides are TGTGCCAGCAGTTCGCTCCCTCTAGCGGGGGGGTACAATGAGCAGTTCTTC. Encoded protein: CASSSLPLAGGYNEQFF.